Listed below are T cell receptor beta chains from one sample, sequenced in a study of T cells in Graves' hyperthyroidism and ophthalmopathy. One entry per CDR3 protein, called by TCRdb with MiXCR from the multiplex PCR reads. The data hold 400,000 to 500,000 distinct CDR3 sequences, with roughly 13% observed a single time. The sample was blood. Receptors were obtained from a woman younger than 30 with Graves' hyperthyroidism. The CDR3 runs from the conserved cysteine through the conserved F or W. The D gene is left open where the match is weak. Where a row states a size, it is once, few, many or the class of an expanded clone; other rows omit it.

d_call	v_call	cdr3_length	clone_size	j_call	cdr3_nt	cdr3_aa
-	TRBV5-1	15	many	TRBJ2-3	TGCGCCAGCAGCGGCGGGAATCCCAGCCTAGATACGCAGTATTTT	CASSGGNPSLDTQYF
-	TRBV4-3	16	-	TRBJ1-4	TGCGCCAGCAGCCAAGGGGGCCAGGGCTCTAATGAAAAACTGTTTTTT	CASSQGGQGSNEKLFF
TRBD2	TRBV20-1	14	many	TRBJ2-1	TGCAGTGCTACGGGAGGGAGGGGAAACAATGAGCAGTTCTTC	CSATGGRGNNEQFF
-	TRBV29-1	15	-	TRBJ1-1	TGCAGCGTCCCTCTCGGGGCCTTACCGAACACTGAAGCTTTCTTT	CSVPLGALPNTEAFF
TRBD1	TRBV7-2	15	few	TRBJ2-5	TGTGCCAGCAGCTCCCGGACAGGGCCCGGGGAGACCCAGTACTTC	CASSSRTGPGETQYF
-	TRBV5-6	17	few	TRBJ2-2	TGTGCCAGCACCAATAGGCATGCAGGATTTGGAACCGGGGAGCTGTTTTTT	CASTNRHAGFGTGELFF
-	TRBV6-1	16	many	TRBJ1-6	TGTGCCAGCAGTGAGAGGGACTTCTCTAGGGTTTCCCTCCTCCACTTT	CASSERDFSRVSLLHF
TRBD2	TRBV6-1	21	-	TRBJ2-5	TGTGCCAGCAGTGAAGCGCCCCGGGGGGGACTAGCGGGAGGGCCGCGGGAGGCCCAGTACTTC	CASSEAPRGGLAGGPREAQYF
TRBD1	TRBV6-1	14	-	TRBJ1-1	TGTGCCATCAGTGATCTACAGGGGGACACTGAAGCTTTCTTT	CAISDLQGDTEAFF
-	TRBV25-1	15	once	TRBJ2-2	TGTACCAGCATGTCTTCCGGGGGGCGCACCGGGGAGCTGTTTTTT	CTSMSSGGRTGELFF
-	TRBV10-3	13	many	TRBJ2-1	TGTGCCATCAGTGAGGGGAGTCGGAATGAGCAGTTCTTC	CAISEGSRNEQFF
TRBD1	TRBV6-4	14	many	TRBJ2-1	TGTGCCAGCAGTGACTCGACAGGGGGCAATGAGCAGTTCTTC	CASSDSTGGNEQFF
TRBD2	TRBV11-1	15	many	TRBJ2-1	TGTGCCAGCAGCTTTGGACTAGCGGGAAGTAATGAGCAGTTCTTC	CASSFGLAGSNEQFF
-	TRBV28	13	many	TRBJ2-5	TGTGCCAGCAGTTTCAGGGGAACGGCGACCCAGTACTTC	CASSFRGTATQYF
-	TRBV20-1	14	many	TRBJ2-3	TGCAGTGCTAACAGGAGGGCCCGCACAGATACGCAGTATTTT	CSANRRARTDTQYF
TRBD1	TRBV12-3/TRBV12-4	14	few	TRBJ1-1	TGTGCCAGCAGTATAACAGGGGGGAACACTGAAGCTTTCTTT	CASSITGGNTEAFF
-	TRBV7-2	18	-	TRBJ1-5	TGTGCCAGCAGCTCAGTGGCGGCGGGGACATATAGCAATCAGCCCCAGCATTTT	CASSSVAAGTYSNQPQHF
-	TRBV20-1	17	many	TRBJ2-2	TGCAGTGCTAGAGATTTGCGAGCGGGCAAGAACACCGGGGAGCTGTTTTTT	CSARDLRAGKNTGELFF
-	TRBV30	14	once	TRBJ1-2	TGTGCCTCCCGGGGGTTCACAGCTAACTATGGCTACACCTTC	CASRGFTANYGYTF
-	TRBV5-1	15	many	TRBJ1-1	TGCGCCAGCAGCTGGGGGGGGGGACGGAACACTGAAGCTTTCTTT	CASSWGGGRNTEAFF
TRBD1	TRBV29-1	15	few	TRBJ1-4	TGCAGCGCTTACCCCGGGACAGGGGACTATGAAAAACTGTTTTTT	CSAYPGTGDYEKLFF
-	TRBV6-4	13	few	TRBJ2-3	TGTGCCAGCAGTGACCAGGGGAAGGCTACGCAGTATTTT	CASSDQGKATQYF
TRBD2	TRBV14	16	-	TRBJ2-1	TGTGCCAGCAGCCACTGGAGCGGGATTCCCTACAATGAGCAGTTCTTC	CASSHWSGIPYNEQFF
TRBD1	TRBV2	15	-	TRBJ2-3	TGTGCCAGCAGTTTAGGACAGGGATTCGGAGATACGCAGTATTTT	CASSLGQGFGDTQYF
TRBD2	TRBV27	14	few	TRBJ2-7	TGTGCCAGCAGTTTTGCGGGAGCTGGAGGCGAGCAGTACTTC	CASSFAGAGGEQYF
-	TRBV27	11	few	TRBJ2-2	TGTGCCAGCGGAGTGTCCGGGGAACTGTTTTTT	CASGVSGELFF
TRBD1	TRBV24-1	17	-	TRBJ1-5	TGTGCCACCGCTTCTCGGGACAGATTATATAGCAATCAGCCCCAGCATTTT	CATASRDRLYSNQPQHF
-	TRBV9	15	many	TRBJ2-3	TGTGCCAGCAGCGTGACAGGTGTCTACACAGATACGCAGTATTTT	CASSVTGVYTDTQYF
-	TRBV7-2	14	many	TRBJ2-7	TGTGCCAGCAGCTTAGGCGGGACTTCCTACGAGCAGTACTTC	CASSLGGTSYEQYF
TRBD2	TRBV29-1	12	many	TRBJ2-7	TGCAGCGTTGGGGGACTAGCAAGCGAGCAGTACTTC	CSVGGLASEQYF
TRBD1	TRBV5-5	15	-	TRBJ2-7	TGTGCCAGCACCAAAACTCAGACAGGGCTATACGAGCAGTACTTC	CASTKTQTGLYEQYF
-	TRBV19	14	-	TRBJ2-3	TGTGCCAGTAGTCCCGCCTGGGGCACAGATACGCAGTATTTT	CASSPAWGTDTQYF
TRBD1	TRBV20-1	15	-	TRBJ1-1	TGCAGTGCTCCTACAGGGGGCGCGTGGGAGACTGAAGCTTTCTTT	CSAPTGGAWETEAFF
-	TRBV7-9	21	once	TRBJ2-5	TGTGCCAGCAGCTTACTACCGGAGGCGGAACAGGCCCCTCGAACCCAAGAGACCCAGTACTTC	CASSLLPEAEQAPRTQETQYF
TRBD2	TRBV20-1	14	many	TRBJ2-7	TGCAGTGCTTGGAACCGGGACTACCAATACGAGCAGTACTTC	CSAWNRDYQYEQYF
TRBD1	TRBV4-2	16	many	TRBJ1-1	TGTGCCAGCAGTGAGCAGGGGGCGGGAATGAACACTGAAGCTTTCTTT	CASSEQGAGMNTEAFF
-	TRBV11-1	15	many	TRBJ1-1	TGTGCCAGCAGCTTAGTTCTCGCGGTGAACACTGAAGCTTTCTTT	CASSLVLAVNTEAFF
TRBD2	TRBV11-2	16	many	TRBJ2-5	TGTGCCAGCAGCTTATTAGGCGGGAGGATTAGGGAGACCCAGTACTTC	CASSLLGGRIRETQYF
TRBD1	TRBV11-2	15	few	TRBJ1-4	TGCGCCAGCAGCCAAGGGACAGGCCGAAATGAAAAACTGTTTTTT	CASSQGTGRNEKLFF
TRBD1	TRBV6-6	15	few	TRBJ2-1	TGTGCCAGCAGTTACGCAGGGGGCTTTATGGATGAGCAGTTCTTC	CASSYAGGFMDEQFF
-	TRBV4-1	13	many	TRBJ1-5	TGCGCCAGCAGCCAGACGTTCAATCAGCCCCAGCATTTT	CASSQTFNQPQHF
-	TRBV6-5	15	many	TRBJ2-7	TGTGCCAGCAGTTACTCTACACCCCTAAACTACGAGCAGTACTTC	CASSYSTPLNYEQYF
-	TRBV28	11	many	TRBJ2-3	TGTGCCAGCAGTAAGGGCAATACGCAGTATTTT	CASSKGNTQYF
-	TRBV27	14	few	TRBJ1-2	TGTGCCAGCAGTCCCCGGGATGAGAGGTCTGGCTACACCTTC	CASSPRDERSGYTF
TRBD2	TRBV28	16	-	TRBJ2-5	TGTGCCAGCAGTTCCTACAGACTAGCGGGAGGAGAGACCCAGTACTTC	CASSSYRLAGGETQYF
-	TRBV12-5	13	few	TRBJ1-2	TGTGCTAGTGGTTTGGCTCAGACCTATGGCTACACCTTC	CASGLAQTYGYTF
-	TRBV20-1	13	few	TRBJ2-2	TGCAGTGCTAGAAAATCAATTTCCGGGGAGCTGTTTTTT	CSARKSISGELFF